Below are 21 T cell receptor beta chains sequenced from a single sample in a study of cytomegalovirus exposure and HLA in healthy donors. Primers: 60 Vbeta forward and 13 Jbeta reverse. The assay was immunoSEQ multiplex PCR, and TCRdb's table has in-frame clones only and misses some. The table shows 200,000 to 300,000 clones, with roughly 82% occurring only once. The sample was PBMCs. These receptors were collected from a woman between 35 and 50 years old in good health and CMV-seropositive.

The CDR3 reads CASSLGASGRAYEQYF. CDR3 sequence (DNA): TGTGCCAGCAGCTTGGGTGCTAGCGGGAGGGCCTACGAGCAGTACTTC. The chain joins TRBV7-8 to TRBJ2-7, with 12 bases aligning to TRBD2. The CDR3 contains 16 residues. V shed 3 bases and J 2 bases; nucleotides not matched to a gene: 5. Germline CDR1 SGHVS, CDR2 FQNEAQ. Full variable domain (outside the CDR3, taken from reference TRBV7-8 and TRBJ2-7): GAGVSQSPRYKVAKRGQDVALRCDPISGHVSLFWYQQALGQGPEFLTYFQNEAQLDKSGLPSDRFFAERPEGSVSTLKIQRTQQEDSAVYLCASSLGASGRAYEQYFGPGTRLTVT.

The gene calls are TRBV29-1 and TRBJ2-7; D gene ambiguous. Germline V lookup: CDR1 SQVTM, CDR2 ANQGSEA. V lost 3 bases and J lost 0, with 9 bases in between. This CDR3 contains 13 residues. The CDR3 DNA reads as TGCAGCGTTGATGAGGTCGGCTCCTACGAGCAGTACTTC. Residues: CSVDEVGSYEQYF.

The V and J genes are TRBV10-3 and TRBJ2-5; perhaps TRBD2 as D (5 bases). The germline CDR1 and CDR2 sequences are ENHRY and SYGVKD. The CDR3 loop spans 16 amino acids. Trimming shortened V by 0 bases and J by 5 bases, and 16 bases separated the two germline ends. This chain's CDR3 is CAISESSGSTGETQYF. The CDR3, as DNA: TGTGCCATCAGTGAGTCATCGGGGTCAACGGGTGAGACCCAGTACTTC.

The chain employs TRBV7-2 and TRBJ2-1; a possible D gene is TRBD2 (6 bases). Germline V gene sequence: CDR1 SGHTA, CDR2 FQGNSA. Trimming cost V 1 base and J 4 bases, with 11 bases left between them. The CDR3 covers 15 residues. The CDR3 is CASSLGRGRYNEQFF. In DNA form, the CDR3 reads TGTGCCAGCAGCTTAGGGCGGGGAAGATACAATGAGCAGTTCTTC.

V is TRBV2 and J is TRBJ1-3; no clear D gene. The CDR3 spans 13 residues. The V gene's germline CDR1 is SNHLY and CDR2 FYNNEI. V was shortened by 5 bases and J by 1 base, with 6 bases between the two germline ends. CDR3 in DNA: TGTGCCAGCAGTTTGAGTTCTGGAAACACCATATATTTT. It encodes CASSLSSGNTIYF.

The chain couples TRBV12-5 to TRBJ1-5; D is ambiguous. This CDR3 is built from 14 residues. With 0 bases removed from V and 2 bases from J, the gap between germline ends came to 5 bases. The V gene's germline CDR1 is LGHNT and CDR2 FRNRAP. CDR3 sequence (DNA): TGTGCTAGTGGTTTGGTTCCGGGCAATCAGCCCCAGCATTTT. Translated, it gives CASGLVPGNQPQHF.

There are a few counts of this clone. The V call is TRBV9, the J call TRBJ1-1; D possibly corresponds to TRBD1 (5 bases). The CDR3 covers 14 residues. V was clipped by 0 bases and J by 4 bases, with 10 bases between them. Germline V gives CDR1 SGDLS, CDR2 YYNGEE. The CDR3 region has the DNA TGTGCCAGCAGCGTAGGCATTCAGGGCACTGAAGCTTTCTTT. Amino acid sequence: CASSVGIQGTEAFF.

The chain uses TRBV11-3 and TRBJ2-7; possible D gene TRBD1, 5 bases. Trimming shortened V by 1 base and J by 5 bases, and 15 bases separated the two germline ends. CDR1 is SGHNT and CDR2 is YENEEA in the germline V gene. The CDR3 runs to 15 residues. CDR3 bases: TGTGCCAGCAGCTTAGTCAGTGGGGCTGGGAACGAGCAGTACTTC. It encodes CASSLVSGAGNEQYF.

In DNA, the CDR3 is TGTGCCAGCAGTGTTGCGGGGGCGGGAACCGGGGAGCTGTTTTTT. Translating it yields CASSVAGAGTGELFF. The gene calls are TRBV2 and TRBJ2-2; TRBD2 is a possible D gene (7 bases). V was pared by 4 bases and J by 5 bases, with 14 bases between. CDR1 SNHLY and CDR2 FYNNEI come from the germline V gene. The CDR3 loop spans 15 amino acids.

The CDR3 DNA reads TGTGCCTGGAGTGCGGGGGGTACTCAGCCCCAGCATTTT. It is translated as CAWSAGGTQPQHF. The chain carries TRBV30 and TRBJ1-5; a weak D match, TRBD1 (5 bases). The CDR3 totals 13 residues. The V gene lost 1 base and the J gene lost 6 bases, with 10 bases spanning the gap. CDR1 is GTSNPN, CDR2 SVGIG, per germline (reference sequence).

This clone was counted a single time. The chain links TRBV6-4 to TRBJ1-2; D not resolved. CDR3 length equals 14 residues. V gave up 2 bases and J gave up 4 bases, with 11 bases separating them. Germline assignment: CDR1 MRHNA and CDR2 SNTAGT. The CDR3, as DNA: TGTGCCAGCAGTGACGGTGCAGGCGTCTATGGCTACACCTTC. Translation gives CASSDGAGVYGYTF.

The rearrangement joins TRBV4-2 to TRBJ2-4; the D gene is possibly TRBD2 (7 bases). This CDR3 contains 15 residues. Per the germline V gene, CDR1 is LGHNA and CDR2 is YNFKEQ. V was trimmed by 6 bases and J by 6 bases, leaving 18 bases between them. For the CDR3, the DNA is TGTGCCAGCAGTCCGGAGGGAGGGGGTTTAAACATTCAGTACTTC. It codes for CASSPEGGGLNIQYF.

The V and J genes are TRBV11-2 and TRBJ1-2; the D is unclear. Germline V CDR1 and CDR2: SGHAT, FQNNGV. CDR3 size: 12 residues. V lost 5 bases, J lost 2 bases, and 6 bases lay in between. The CDR3 DNA is TGTGCCAGCAGCCAAAGCAACTATGGCTACACCTTC. This encodes CASSQSNYGYTF.

The genes are TRBV13 and TRBJ2-1; 7 bases agree with TRBD1. The CDR3 length is 16 residues. V shed 0 bases and J 7 bases; nucleotides not matched to a gene: 9. Germline CDR1 is PRHDT and CDR2 is FYEKMQ (reference sequence). CDR3 sequence reads: CASSLGGGPAGNEQFF. The CDR3 coding sequence is TGTGCCAGCAGCTTAGGAGGGGGCCCGGCCGGGAATGAGCAGTTCTTC.

V gene TRBV5-1 combines with J gene TRBJ2-1; 8 bases agree with TRBD1. CDR3 length: 13 residues. The germline V gene has CDR1 SGHRS and CDR2 YFSETQ. The V gene end was trimmed by 5 bases and the J gene end by 8 bases; junction bases not matched to a gene: 6. The CDR3 DNA is TGCGCCAGCAGTCCAGGACAGGGCTATGAGCAGTTCTTC. Its translation: CASSPGQGYEQFF.

V usage is TRBV7-9 and J usage is TRBJ2-3; TRBD2 agrees at 12 bases. Germline assignment: CDR1 SEHNR and CDR2 FQNEAQ (reference sequence). Trimming removed 5 bases from V and 7 bases from J; junction bases left unmatched: 7. CDR3 length: 15 residues. CDR3 sequence (DNA): TGTGCCAGCAGCCCAACTAGCGGGGGGAGGAATACGCAGTATTTT. Translation: CASSPTSGGRNTQYF.

The chain carries TRBV29-1 and TRBJ2-7, with 8 positions matching TRBD1. The CDR3 has 13 residues. J was trimmed by 2 bases and V by 8 bases; bases with no gene match: 8. The V gene's germline CDR1 is SQVTM and CDR2 ANQGSEA. For the CDR3, the DNA is TGCAGCTTCAGGACAGGGCCCGCCTACGAGCAGTACTTC. It translates to CSFRTGPAYEQYF.

V is TRBV7-6 and J is TRBJ2-2; tentative D call: TRBD1 (5 bases). The CDR3 runs to 17 residues. The V end lost 3 bases, the J end lost 4 bases, and 18 bases lay between the germline ends. The germline V gene has CDR1 SGHVS and CDR2 FNYEAQ. For the CDR3, the DNA is TGTGCCAGCAGCTTTTATCAGGGTTTCAGCCCCACCGGGGAGCTGTTTTTT. Translated: CASSFYQGFSPTGELFF.

This sequence joins TRBV5-4 and TRBJ2-1; 8 bases are a match to TRBD2. CDR3 size: 14 residues. Unmatched junction bases numbered 7, after V lost 2 bases and J lost 9 bases. Germline V gives CDR1 SGHNT, CDR2 YYREEE (reference sequence). The CDR3 loop reads CASSLAGVSGEQFF. The CDR3 DNA sequence: TGTGCCAGCAGCTTAGCGGGAGTCTCCGGTGAGCAGTTCTTC.

The chain links TRBV30 to TRBJ2-1, with 8 bases matching TRBD2. The CDR3 contains 16 residues. Germline lookup yields CDR1 GTSNPN and CDR2 SVGIG (reference sequence). Germline trimming cut 0 bases from V and 7 bases from J; bases unmatched to any gene: 11. CDR3 residues: CAWSVLRAGGSNEQFF. The CDR3 nucleotides read TGTGCCTGGAGTGTTCTCCGTGCGGGAGGATCAAATGAGCAGTTCTTC.

The V and J genes are TRBV10-1 and TRBJ2-7; TRBD1 matches at 12 bases. This CDR3 comprises 13 residues. The V gene's germline CDR1 is WNHNN and CDR2 SYGVQD (reference sequence). CDR3 sequence: CDSRDRGLYEQYF. The CDR3 nucleotides read TGCGACTCCCGGGACAGGGGGCTGTACGAGCAGTACTTC.